The T cell receptor (beta chain) described here comes from a study of radiotherapy plus CTLA-4 blockade in lung cancer. The ends lost 3 bases at V and 5 bases at J; junction bases unmatched: 9. Germline V lookup: CDR1 SSHAT, CDR2 FNYEAQ (reference sequence). This CDR3 is 16 amino acids long. The study's findings and limits: Increased serum interferon-beta after radiation also reportedly predicted response strongly.

In this sample, this clone turned up once. Its antigen remains unidentified. Some clones are missing from TCRdb's copy, which holds only in-frame ones; the method was immunoSEQ multiplex PCR. The sample has 80,000 to 100,000 clones; around four fifths are singletons. This chain connects TRBV7-7 to TRBJ2-5; 10 nucleotides align to TRBD2. The sequence was obtained from a human donor with non-small cell lung cancer who had a partial response to radiotherapy plus ipilimumab. The sample here was peripheral blood, taken from a patient treated with radiotherapy plus ipilimumab. CDR3 protein: CASSLAPAGGAETQYF. The CDR3 coding sequence is TGTGCCAGCAGCTTGGCCCCAGCGGGAGGGGCGGAGACCCAGTACTTC.